This is a list of T cell receptor beta chains from one sample in a study of OX40 agonist ivuxolimab in advanced cancers. This table comes from immunoSEQ multiplex PCR, and its TCRdb copy is limited to in-frame clones, with some not included. The profile shows 65,000 to 70,000 clones, approximately 80% of them singletons. The source material was CD4+ or CD8+ T cells sorted from blood, sampled in a trial of the OX40 agonist ivuxolimab. The receptors shown here come from an adult with an advanced solid tumor such as melanoma, head and neck, liver or kidney cancer. CDR3s include the opening cysteine and the closing phenylalanine or tryptophan. D genes are given only for firm matches. Size is stated for part of the rows, as once, few or many counts, or as a class when the clone is expanded.

TGTGCCAGCAGAGAACCGGGACAGGGGATACGAAGCGAAAAACTGTTTTTT	CASREPGQGIRSEKLFF	TRBD1	TRBJ1-4	TRBV6-1	few
TGTGCCAGCACCCCGGACACCGGGGAGCTGTTTTTT	CASTPDTGELFF	NA	TRBJ2-2	TRBV6-1	NA
TGCAGCGTGGGCCGGGCCGAAAAAGAGACCCAGTACTTC	CSVGRAEKETQYF	NA	TRBJ2-5	TRBV29-1	NA
TGTGCCAGTAGTATAGTAGCGGGAGACGAGCAGTACTTC	CASSIVAGDEQYF	TRBD2	TRBJ2-7	TRBV19	few
TGCGCCAGCAGCTTGGCTGGGATGAACACTGAAGCTTTCTTT	CASSLAGMNTEAFF	NA	TRBJ1-1	TRBV5-1	NA
TGTGCCAGCAGCCTTGGCGGGGTTGGCCGCGGGGAGCTGTTTTTT	CASSLGGVGRGELFF	NA	TRBJ2-2	TRBV28	NA
TGTGCCAGCAGCTGGGGGGTCACCCAGCCCCAGCATTTT	CASSWGVTQPQHF	NA	TRBJ1-5	TRBV27	NA
TGCGCCAGCAGCCAAGACTATAGAACAGGGGGCTACAATGAGCAGTTCTTC	CASSQDYRTGGYNEQFF	TRBD1	TRBJ2-1	TRBV4-1	NA
TGTGCCAGCAGTGAATTTTCGGGACAGGGGGCAAGGGAGCAGTTCTTC	CASSEFSGQGAREQFF	TRBD1	TRBJ2-1	TRBV25-1	few
TGTGCCAGCAGCTCCGCCGGGACAGGGAACTATGGCTACACCTTC	CASSSAGTGNYGYTF	TRBD1	TRBJ1-2	TRBV7-8	NA
TGTGCCAGCAGCGCCACACCCAGCTCCTACGAGCAGTACTTC	CASSATPSSYEQYF	NA	TRBJ2-7	TRBV7-9	NA
TGTGCCAGCAGTGGGCATGACCTTGGAGCCTACGAGCAGTACTTC	CASSGHDLGAYEQYF	NA	TRBJ2-7	TRBV25-1	NA
TGCAGCGTCCGAACTAGTGGAGATGAGCAGTTCTTC	CSVRTSGDEQFF	NA	TRBJ2-1	TRBV29-1	NA
TGTGCCAGCAGCTTAATAGGCCCAGATGTAGGCTACACCTTC	CASSLIGPDVGYTF	NA	TRBJ1-2	TRBV7-9	NA
TGTGCCAGCAGTTTAGAGGGGAGAAGACCAAGCTCCTACAATGAGCAGTTCTTC	CASSLEGRRPSSYNEQFF	NA	TRBJ2-1	TRBV28	NA
TGTGCCACCCAAGCGGGAGGGCCCGCAGATACGCAGTATTTT	CATQAGGPADTQYF	TRBD2	TRBJ2-3	TRBV15	few
TGTGCCAGCAGTTTATCAGACAGGAACCAGCCCCAGCATTTT	CASSLSDRNQPQHF	NA	TRBJ1-5	TRBV6-5	medium-sized
TGTGCCAGCAGCTTTCGAGCGTCCTCCTACAATGAGCAGTTCTTC	CASSFRASSYNEQFF	NA	TRBJ2-1	TRBV11-2	NA
TGTGCCAGCAGCTTAGTTTCCAAAAATGGCTACACCTTC	CASSLVSKNGYTF	NA	TRBJ1-2	TRBV7-9	NA
TGTGCCAGCTCTCTCGGACAGGACGAAAAACTGTTTTTT	CASSLGQDEKLFF	TRBD1	TRBJ1-4	TRBV18	NA
TGTGCCACCAGCGGGACTAGCGGGGGGGTTGGAGAGCAGTACTTC	CATSGTSGGVGEQYF	TRBD2	TRBJ2-7	TRBV15	few
TGTGCCAGCAGCTTATCAGGGGGCACTGAAGCTTTCTTT	CASSLSGGTEAFF	TRBD1	TRBJ1-1	TRBV7-3	NA